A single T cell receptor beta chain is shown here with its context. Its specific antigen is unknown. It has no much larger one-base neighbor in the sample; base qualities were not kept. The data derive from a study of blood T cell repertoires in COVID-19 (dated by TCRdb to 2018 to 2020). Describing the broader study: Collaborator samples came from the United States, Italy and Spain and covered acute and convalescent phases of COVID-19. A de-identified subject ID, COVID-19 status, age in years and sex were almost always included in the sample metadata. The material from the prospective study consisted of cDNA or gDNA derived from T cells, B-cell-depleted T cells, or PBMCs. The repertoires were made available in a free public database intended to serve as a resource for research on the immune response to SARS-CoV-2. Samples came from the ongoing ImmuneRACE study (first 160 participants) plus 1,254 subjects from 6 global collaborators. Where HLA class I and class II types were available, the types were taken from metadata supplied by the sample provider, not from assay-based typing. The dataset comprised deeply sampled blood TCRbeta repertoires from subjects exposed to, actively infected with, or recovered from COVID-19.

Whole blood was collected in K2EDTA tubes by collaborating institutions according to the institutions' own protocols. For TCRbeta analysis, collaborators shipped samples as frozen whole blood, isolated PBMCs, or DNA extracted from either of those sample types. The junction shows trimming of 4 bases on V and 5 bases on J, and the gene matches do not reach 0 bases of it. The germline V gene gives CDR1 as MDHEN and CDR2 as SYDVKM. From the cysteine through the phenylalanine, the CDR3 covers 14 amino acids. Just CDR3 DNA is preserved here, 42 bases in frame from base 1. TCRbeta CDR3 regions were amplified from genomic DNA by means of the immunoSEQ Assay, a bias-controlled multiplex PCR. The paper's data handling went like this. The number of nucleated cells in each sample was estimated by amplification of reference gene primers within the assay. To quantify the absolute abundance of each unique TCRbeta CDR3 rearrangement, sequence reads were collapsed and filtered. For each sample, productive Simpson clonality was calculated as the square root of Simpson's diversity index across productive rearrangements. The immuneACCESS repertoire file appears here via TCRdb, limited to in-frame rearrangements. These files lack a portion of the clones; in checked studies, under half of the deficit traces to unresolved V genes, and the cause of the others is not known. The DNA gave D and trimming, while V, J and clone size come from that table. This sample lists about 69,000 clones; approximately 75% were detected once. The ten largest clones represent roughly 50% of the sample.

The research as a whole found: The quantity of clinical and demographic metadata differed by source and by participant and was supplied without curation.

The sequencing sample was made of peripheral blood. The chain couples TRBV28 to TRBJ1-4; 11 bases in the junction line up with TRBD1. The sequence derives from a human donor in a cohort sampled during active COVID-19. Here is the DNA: TGTGCCAGCAGTTGGACAGGGGGCAATGAAAAACTGTTTTTT. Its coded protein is CASSWTGGNEKLFF.